This TCR beta chain comes out of a study of cytomegalovirus exposure and HLA in healthy donors. With 4 bases clipped from V and 8 bases from J, the junction kept 9 bases outside the gene matches. The germline V gene has CDR1 MDHEN and CDR2 SYDVKM. This CDR3 has 15 amino acids. PCR involved 60 Vbeta and 13 Jbeta primers. Sequencing was performed with immunoSEQ multiplex PCR; in TCRdb, only in-frame clones are kept and a portion is missing. The sample has roughly 130,000 clones, roughly 80% seen once. The chain joins TRBV28 to TRBJ1-4, with 8 positions matching TRBD1. Sequenced input: PBMCs. The sequence was collected from a man aged 30-40 years in good health and CMV-seronegative. This CDR3 is CASSSPGTGREKLFF. CDR3 nucleotide sequence: TGTGCCAGCAGTTCCCCTGGGACAGGTCGGGAAAAACTGTTTTTT. Combining the CDR3 with reference TRBV28 and TRBJ1-4 gives the whole variable domain DVKVTQSSRYLVKRTGEKVFLECVQDMDHENMFWYRQDPGLGLRLIYFSYDVKMKEKGDIPEGYSVSREKKERFSLILESASTNQTSMYLCASSSPGTGREKLFFGSGTQLSVL.